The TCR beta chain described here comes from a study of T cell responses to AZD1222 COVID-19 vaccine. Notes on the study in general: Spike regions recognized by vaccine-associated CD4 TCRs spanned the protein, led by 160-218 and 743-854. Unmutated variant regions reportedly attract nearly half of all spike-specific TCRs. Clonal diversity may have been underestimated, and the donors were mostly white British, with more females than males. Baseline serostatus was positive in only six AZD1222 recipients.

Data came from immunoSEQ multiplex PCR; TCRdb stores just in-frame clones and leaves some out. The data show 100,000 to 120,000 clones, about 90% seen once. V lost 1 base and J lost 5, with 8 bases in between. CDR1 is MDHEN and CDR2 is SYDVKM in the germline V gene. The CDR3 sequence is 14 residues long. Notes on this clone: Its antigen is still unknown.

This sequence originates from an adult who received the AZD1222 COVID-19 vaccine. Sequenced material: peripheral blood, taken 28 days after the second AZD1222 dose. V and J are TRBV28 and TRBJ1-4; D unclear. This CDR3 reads CASSLSVSNEKLFF. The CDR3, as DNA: TGTGCCAGCAGTTTATCCGTATCCAATGAAAAACTGTTTTTT.